The rows below give T cell receptor beta chains drawn from one sample of a study of blood T cell repertoires in COVID-19. The method was immunoSEQ multiplex PCR; TCRdb's version includes in-frame clones alone and lacks a portion of them. This sample has 150,000 or so clones, with over 75% found just once. Specimen: PBMCs or T cells enriched from blood (not recorded which). The origin of the receptors is a man in his fifties or sixties who had recovered from COVID-19. The CDR3 runs from the conserved cysteine through the conserved F or W. D genes are given only for firm matches. Only part of the rows carry a size: once, few, many, or a class if the clone is expanded.

v_gene: TRBV29-1
d_gene: TRBD2
j_gene: TRBJ2-7
abundance: -
CDR3aa: CSGTSGDEQYF
CDR3nt: TGCAGCGGGACTAGCGGGGACGAGCAGTACTTC

v_gene: TRBV18
d_gene: TRBD2
j_gene: TRBJ2-1
abundance: -
CDR3aa: CASSPPVAGDNEQFF
CDR3nt: TGTGCCAGCTCACCACCGGTGGCGGGAGACAATGAGCAGTTCTTC

v_gene: TRBV11-2
d_gene: TRBD1
j_gene: TRBJ1-6
abundance: -
CDR3aa: CASSSTGTGGIKSPLHF
CDR3nt: TGTGCCAGCAGTTCCACCGGGACAGGGGGAATCAAATCACCCCTCCACTTT

v_gene: TRBV24-1
d_gene: TRBD1
j_gene: TRBJ1-4
abundance: -
CDR3aa: CATSDAGTGVEKLFF
CDR3nt: TGTGCCACCAGTGACGCCGGGACAGGGGTCGAAAAACTGTTTTTT

v_gene: TRBV5-1
d_gene: TRBD2
j_gene: TRBJ2-2
abundance: -
CDR3aa: CASSPRGENTGELFF
CDR3nt: TGCGCCAGCAGCCCGCGGGGGGAGAACACCGGGGAGCTGTTTTTT

v_gene: TRBV29-1
d_gene: TRBD1
j_gene: TRBJ2-3
abundance: -
CDR3aa: CSVGLGQGTSSTQYF
CDR3nt: TGCAGCGTTGGGCTGGGACAGGGTACTTCCAGTACGCAGTATTTT

v_gene: TRBV5-1
d_gene: -
j_gene: TRBJ2-6
abundance: few
CDR3aa: CASSLVGSSGANVLTF
CDR3nt: TGCGCCAGCAGCTTGGTCGGTTCTTCTGGGGCCAACGTCCTGACTTTC

v_gene: TRBV20-1
d_gene: TRBD2
j_gene: TRBJ2-1
abundance: -
CDR3aa: CSASSAGLADNEQFF
CDR3nt: TGCAGTGCTAGTAGTGCGGGACTAGCTGACAATGAGCAGTTCTTC

v_gene: TRBV5-3
d_gene: -
j_gene: TRBJ2-5
abundance: -
CDR3aa: CARSSNNRAETQYF
CDR3nt: TGTGCCAGAAGCTCCAACAACAGGGCAGAGACCCAGTACTTC

v_gene: TRBV7-3
d_gene: -
j_gene: TRBJ2-3
abundance: once
CDR3aa: CASSLTHGRDTQYF
CDR3nt: TGTGCCAGCAGCTTAACGCATGGGCGCGATACGCAGTATTTT

v_gene: TRBV6-5
d_gene: -
j_gene: TRBJ2-2
abundance: -
CDR3aa: CASRQGAGELFF
CDR3nt: TGTGCCAGCAGACAGGGAGCTGGGGAGCTGTTTTTT

v_gene: TRBV11-2
d_gene: -
j_gene: TRBJ1-3
abundance: -
CDR3aa: CASSSQNSGNTIYF
CDR3nt: TGTGCCAGCAGCTCCCAGAACTCTGGAAACACCATATATTTT

v_gene: TRBV2
d_gene: -
j_gene: TRBJ1-5
abundance: -
CDR3aa: CASRAWAGNQPQHF
CDR3nt: TGTGCCAGCAGGGCCTGGGCGGGGAATCAGCCCCAGCATTTT

v_gene: TRBV15
d_gene: -
j_gene: TRBJ1-2
abundance: -
CDR3aa: CATSKAGDYGYTF
CDR3nt: TGTGCCACCAGCAAGGCAGGGGACTATGGCTACACCTTC

v_gene: TRBV2
d_gene: -
j_gene: TRBJ2-1
abundance: once
CDR3aa: CASSEAQGVGFFF
CDR3nt: TGTGCCAGCAGTGAAGCTCAAGGGGTCGGATTCTTCTTC

v_gene: TRBV5-1
d_gene: -
j_gene: TRBJ2-1
abundance: -
CDR3aa: CASTSPGQRRPYNEQFF
CDR3nt: TGCGCCAGCACCTCACCCGGACAGAGGCGACCTTACAATGAGCAGTTCTTC

v_gene: TRBV28
d_gene: -
j_gene: TRBJ1-1
abundance: -
CDR3aa: CASRLTATNTEAFF
CDR3nt: TGTGCCAGTCGATTGACAGCAACGAACACTGAAGCTTTCTTT

v_gene: TRBV9
d_gene: -
j_gene: TRBJ2-5
abundance: -
CDR3aa: CASSPRGLQAVETQYF
CDR3nt: TGTGCCAGCTCCCCTCGGGGTCTTCAGGCGGTGGAGACCCAGTACTTC

v_gene: TRBV10-3
d_gene: TRBD2
j_gene: TRBJ2-5
abundance: -
CDR3aa: CAISGSSGGPHFQETQYF
CDR3nt: TGTGCCATCAGTGGTTCTAGCGGGGGGCCTCATTTTCAAGAGACCCAGTACTTC

v_gene: TRBV9
d_gene: -
j_gene: TRBJ2-1
abundance: -
CDR3aa: CASSVGTNNEQFF
CDR3nt: TGTGCCAGCAGCGTGGGGACAAACAATGAGCAGTTCTTC

v_gene: TRBV11-2
d_gene: TRBD1
j_gene: TRBJ1-3
abundance: -
CDR3aa: CASSSGTAGNTIYF
CDR3nt: TGTGCCAGCAGCTCCGGGACAGCGGGAAACACCATATATTTT

v_gene: TRBV7-8
d_gene: -
j_gene: TRBJ1-3
abundance: -
CDR3aa: CASSSQGSSGNTIYF
CDR3nt: TGTGCCAGCAGCTCCCAGGGATCGTCTGGAAACACCATATATTTT

v_gene: TRBV6-4
d_gene: TRBD2
j_gene: TRBJ2-3
abundance: -
CDR3aa: CASSEDSGRASDTQYF
CDR3nt: TGTGCCAGCAGTGAAGATAGCGGGAGGGCCTCAGATACGCAGTATTTT

v_gene: TRBV5-6
d_gene: -
j_gene: TRBJ1-2
abundance: -
CDR3aa: CASSSDLDGYTF
CDR3nt: TGTGCCAGCAGCAGCGACTTGGATGGCTACACCTTC

v_gene: TRBV5-1
d_gene: TRBD1
j_gene: TRBJ2-3
abundance: -
CDR3aa: CASSIGQASDTQYF
CDR3nt: TGCGCCAGCAGCATCGGACAGGCTTCAGATACGCAGTATTTT

v_gene: TRBV10-1
d_gene: -
j_gene: TRBJ1-4
abundance: -
CDR3aa: CASSESSGGNEKLFF
CDR3nt: TGCGCCAGCAGTGAGTCCTCGGGAGGGAATGAAAAACTGTTTTTT

v_gene: TRBV27
d_gene: -
j_gene: TRBJ2-5
abundance: -
CDR3aa: CASSSMDSPQYF
CDR3nt: TGTGCCAGCAGTTCCATGGACAGCCCCCAGTACTTC

v_gene: TRBV30
d_gene: -
j_gene: TRBJ1-4
abundance: -
CDR3aa: CAWRIATNEKLFF
CDR3nt: TGTGCCTGGAGAATAGCAACTAATGAAAAACTGTTTTTT

v_gene: TRBV14
d_gene: -
j_gene: TRBJ1-5
abundance: -
CDR3aa: CASSQGIHQPQHF
CDR3nt: TGTGCCAGCAGCCAGGGCATACATCAGCCCCAGCATTTT

v_gene: TRBV3-1/TRBV3-2
d_gene: -
j_gene: TRBJ1-1
abundance: -
CDR3aa: CASEGKGGTEAFF
CDR3nt: TGTGCCAGCGAAGGGAAAGGGGGTACTGAAGCTTTCTTT

v_gene: TRBV30
d_gene: TRBD1
j_gene: TRBJ2-3
abundance: -
CDR3aa: CAGRTGRTDTQYF
CDR3nt: TGTGCCGGGAGGACAGGGCGCACAGATACGCAGTATTTT

v_gene: TRBV5-1
d_gene: -
j_gene: TRBJ2-7
abundance: -
CDR3aa: CASSLALSYEQYF
CDR3nt: TGCGCCAGCAGCTTGGCGTTATCCTACGAGCAGTACTTC

v_gene: TRBV6-5
d_gene: TRBD1
j_gene: TRBJ1-1
abundance: -
CDR3aa: CAIKAGTGGTEAFF
CDR3nt: TGTGCCATTAAGGCCGGGACAGGGGGCACTGAAGCTTTCTTT

v_gene: TRBV18
d_gene: -
j_gene: TRBJ2-3
abundance: -
CDR3aa: CASSSSETGTLDTQYF
CDR3nt: TGTGCCAGCTCCAGTAGTGAGACAGGGACTTTAGATACGCAGTATTTT

v_gene: TRBV28
d_gene: -
j_gene: TRBJ2-2
abundance: -
CDR3aa: CASSQGPGELFF
CDR3nt: TGTGCCAGCAGCCAGGGCCCCGGGGAGCTGTTTTTT

v_gene: TRBV10-3
d_gene: -
j_gene: TRBJ2-1
abundance: once
CDR3aa: CAISTTGRIEQFF
CDR3nt: TGTGCCATCAGTACAACGGGTAGGATTGAGCAGTTCTTC